One sample yielded the 18 T cell receptor beta chains listed below, sequenced in a study of cytomegalovirus exposure and HLA in healthy donors. The PCR had 60 Vbeta and 13 Jbeta primers. The table came from immunoSEQ multiplex PCR; TCRdb's copy has only in-frame clones and leaves some out. The data contain 90,000 to 120,000 clones, roughly 71% of them singletons. The specimen was PBMCs. These receptors were taken from a man aged 35 to 55 in good health and CMV-seropositive.

The CDR3: CASSLNFGTGALGYTF. Here the CDR3 DNA reads TGTGCCAGCAGTTTAAATTTTGGGACAGGAGCACTCGGCTACACCTTC. This chain joins TRBV27 and TRBJ1-2; TRBD1 matches at 8 bases. The CDR3 is 16 amino acids. From germline, CDR1 is MNHEY and CDR2 SMNVEV (reference sequence). V gave up 2 bases and J gave up 8 bases; unmatched junction bases: 13.

The chain uses TRBV10-3 and TRBJ2-3, with 10 bases lining up with TRBD1. Germline V CDR1 and CDR2: ENHRY, SYGVKD. With V trimmed by 4 bases and J by 2 bases, 3 bases remained unmatched. The CDR3 covers 15 residues. The CDR3 region has the DNA TGTGCCATCAGTGTCGGGACAGGGGTCACAGATACGCAGTATTTT. Translating it yields CAISVGTGVTDTQYF.

V and J are TRBV6-5 and TRBJ2-3, with 8 bases fitting TRBD1. The CDR3 contains 15 residues. V lost 2 bases to trimming and J lost 0 bases; unmatched junction nucleotides: 1. CDR1 MNHEY and CDR2 SVGAGI come from the germline V gene. The CDR3 region has the DNA TGTGCCAGCAGTTACGACAGGGGTAGCACAGATACGCAGTATTTT. Translation: CASSYDRGSTDTQYF.

The genes are TRBV5-1 and TRBJ2-5, with 10 bases matching TRBD2. The CDR3 contains 14 residues. J was trimmed by 9 bases and V by 6 bases; bases with no gene match: 11. CDR1 SGHRS and CDR2 YFSETQ come from the germline V gene. CDR3 region: CASKQREGLVAQYF. Written as DNA, the CDR3 is TGCGCCAGCAAGCAGCGGGAGGGCCTTGTTGCCCAGTACTTC.

The CDR3 DNA reads TGCGCCAGCAGCTTGGCGACAGACTATGGCTACACCTTC. This codes for CASSLATDYGYTF. V and J are TRBV5-1 and TRBJ1-2; maybe TRBD1 (5 bases). In germline, CDR1 is SGHRS, CDR2 YFSETQ. Deletions cut 0 bases from V and 3 bases from J, with 6 bases between. CDR3 length equals 13 residues.

This clone came up once. The genes are TRBV7-9 and TRBJ1-5; 8 bases align to TRBD1. V lost 5 bases to trimming and J lost 3 bases; unmatched junction nucleotides: 3. The CDR3 has 14 amino acids. Germline lookup yields CDR1 SEHNR and CDR2 FQNEAQ (reference sequence). CDR3 coding DNA: TGTGCCAGCAGCCCGGGACAGGTCAATCAGCCCCAGCATTTT. This encodes CASSPGQVNQPQHF.

The chain combines TRBV29-1 with TRBJ2-1, with 8 bases matching TRBD1. Trimming took 5 bases from V and 2 from J; bases not matched to a gene: 2. The CDR3 has 13 amino acids. CDR1 and CDR2 (germline): SQVTM, ANQGSEA. The CDR3 DNA is TGCAGCGTTAGACAGGGGCCCTACAATGAGCAGTTCTTC. Protein sequence: CSVRQGPYNEQFF.

The chain combines TRBV2 with TRBJ2-1; D unresolved. The germline V gene has CDR1 SNHLY and CDR2 FYNNEI. V gave up 6 bases and J gave up 0 bases, with 12 bases separating them. This CDR3 spans 15 amino acids. This CDR3 reads CASSPWSGSYNEQFF. The CDR3, as DNA: TGTGCCAGCAGCCCCTGGTCCGGCTCCTACAATGAGCAGTTCTTC.

V and J are TRBV5-6 and TRBJ1-3; D is unclear. CDR1 and CDR2 (germline): SGHDT, YYEEEE. Between the trimmed V and J ends, which lost 2 bases and 0 bases, there was a span of 9 bases. The CDR3 length is 15 residues. The CDR3 bases are TGTGCCAGCAGCTTTGCGCCGAGCTCTGGAAACACCATATATTTT. It specifies CASSFAPSSGNTIYF.

This clone appeared a few times. The genes are TRBV4-1 and TRBJ1-2, with D hard to call. The CDR3 spans 16 residues. Germline values: CDR1 MGHRA, CDR2 YSYEKL. V lost 1 base to trimming and J lost 7 bases, with 19 bases between them. Here the CDR3 reads CASSQVYGSPAGGYTF. For the CDR3, the DNA is TGCGCCAGCAGCCAAGTATACGGCTCCCCGGCGGGTGGCTACACCTTC.

The chain uses TRBV5-4 and TRBJ2-2; D unclear. The V end lost 0 bases, the J end lost 6 bases, and 12 bases lay between the germline ends. Germline V lookup: CDR1 SGHNT, CDR2 YYREEE (reference sequence). The CDR3 contains 15 residues. The CDR3 reads CASSLARVGAGELFF. In DNA form, the CDR3 reads TGTGCCAGCAGCTTGGCCAGAGTGGGCGCCGGGGAGCTGTTTTTT.

This CDR3 is CASSVAGSTDTQYF. The CDR3 nucleotides are TGTGCCAGTAGTGTAGCGGGAAGCACAGATACGCAGTATTTT. V and J are TRBV19 and TRBJ2-3; 8 positions match TRBD2. This CDR3 region has 14 residues. The V and J ends lost 5 bases and 0 bases, in that order; junction bases with no gene match: 1. Germline V gene data show CDR1 as LNHDA and CDR2 as SQIVND (reference sequence).

V and J are TRBV7-2 and TRBJ2-7; no clear D gene. This CDR3 region has 15 residues. Germline V gene lookup returns CDR1 SGHTA and CDR2 FQGNSA. Trimming removed 5 bases from V and 1 base from J, with 15 bases in between. The CDR3: CASSTGHTRSYEQYF. CDR3 DNA sequence: TGTGCCAGCAGCACGGGTCACACAAGATCCTACGAGCAGTACTTC.

The CDR3 DNA follows: TGTGCCAGTAACGGCGGAGGGACCCAGTACTTC. Translation: CASNGGGTQYF. V usage is TRBV19 and J usage is TRBJ2-5; possible D gene TRBD2, 5 bases. The CDR3 extends over 11 amino acids. Trimming took 7 bases from V and 7 from J, leaving 10 bases between them. The germline V gene encodes CDR1 LNHDA and CDR2 SQIVND (reference sequence).

The chain links TRBV9 to TRBJ2-2; 13 nucleotides align to TRBD2. The germline CDR1 and CDR2 sequences are SGDLS and YYNGEE. The CDR3 is made up of 17 amino acids. Germline trimming cut 4 bases from V and 5 bases from J; bases unmatched to any gene: 8. The CDR3 DNA reads TGTGCCAGCAGCATGGGACTAGCGGGAATTGGGACCGGGGAGCTGTTTTTT. Its translation is CASSMGLAGIGTGELFF.

This chain joins TRBV4-1 and TRBJ1-2; TRBD1 matches at 7 bases. The CDR3 is made up of 15 amino acids. From germline, CDR1 is MGHRA and CDR2 YSYEKL. The ends lost 2 bases at V and 6 bases at J; junction bases unmatched: 9. The CDR3 sequence is CASSQRTGLKDGYTF. CDR3 nucleotide sequence: TGCGCCAGCAGCCAAAGGACAGGTTTAAAGGATGGCTACACCTTC.

The rearrangement links TRBV30 to TRBJ1-2; D is perhaps TRBD1 (6 bases). The CDR3 is 11 amino acids. Germline V CDR1 and CDR2: GTSNPN, SVGIG (reference sequence). Trimming cost V 5 bases and J 9 bases, with 13 bases left between them. The CDR3: CAWDQTGRYTF. CDR3 in DNA: TGTGCCTGGGATCAGACAGGCCGCTACACCTTC.

This chain joins TRBV19 and TRBJ2-3, with 7 nucleotides matching TRBD1. The CDR3 runs to 15 residues. V gave up 0 bases and J gave up 6 bases; unmatched junction bases: 6. Germline CDR1 and CDR2: LNHDA and SQIVND (reference sequence). The CDR3 DNA sequence: TGTGCCAGTAGTATAGAAGGACAGGCTTGGGATACGCAGTATTTT. Translated, it gives CASSIEGQAWDTQYF.